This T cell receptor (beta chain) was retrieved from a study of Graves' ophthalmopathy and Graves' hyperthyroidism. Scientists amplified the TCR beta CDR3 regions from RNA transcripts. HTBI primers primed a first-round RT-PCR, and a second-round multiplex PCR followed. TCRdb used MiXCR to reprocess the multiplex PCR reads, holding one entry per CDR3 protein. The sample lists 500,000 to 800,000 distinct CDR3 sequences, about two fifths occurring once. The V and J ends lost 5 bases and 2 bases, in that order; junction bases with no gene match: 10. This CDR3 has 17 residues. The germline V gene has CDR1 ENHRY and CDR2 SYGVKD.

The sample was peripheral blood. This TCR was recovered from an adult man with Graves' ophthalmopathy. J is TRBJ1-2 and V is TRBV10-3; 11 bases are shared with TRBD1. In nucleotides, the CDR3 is TGTGCCATCAGTCTCGGGACAGGGGGTTTGAAGAACTATGGCTACACCTTC. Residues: CAISLGTGGLKNYGYTF.